This T cell receptor (beta chain) is drawn from a study of CD8 T cells in ankylosing spondylitis (TCRdb year 2017). Broadly, across the study: The study set out to find disease-linked TCR variants by profiling T cell receptor beta repertoires in ankylosing spondylitis patients and healthy donors. The full study cohort comprised 20 to 25 ankylosing spondylitis patients and 85 to 120 healthy donors. Peripheral blood was sampled, and synovial fluid was additionally collected from ankylosing spondylitis patients. Overall study outcomes, separate from this receptor: The disease-linked clones had a CD8+ phenotype and were found at relatively low frequencies in peripheral blood. Significant enrichment of the disease-linked clones was reported in matched synovial fluid samples from ankylosing spondylitis patients. Some motif variants were previously reported in synovial fluid and blood of reactive arthritis patients, suggesting common disease-initiation mechanisms. A TCR beta motif of several highly homologous amino acid variants appeared characteristic of blood from ankylosing spondylitis patients.

As concerns this clonotype: Its recognized antigen is unknown. No much larger clone exists at a distance of one base, and base qualities are not known.

The CDR3, from cysteine to phenylalanine, totals 10 residues. This entry keeps only the CDR3 DNA: 30 bases, framed from base 1. Sequences DFQATT (CDR1) and SNEGSKA (CDR2) are obtained from the germline V gene (reference sequence). V was cut back by 5 bases and J by 5 bases, leaving a gap of 6 bases between them. TCRdb shows the sequencer as Illumina HiSeq 2500. Quantitative 5'-RACE with molecular barcodes was used to prepare TCR beta libraries. The published analysis was carried out like this. A new computational method, built on a probabilistic model of VDJ rearrangement, was used to identify disease-linked TCR variants. Starting from the raw public reads, TCRdb applied fastp trimming at Q25, assembled clones with MiXCR and retained in-frame beta chains. CDR3 protein sequences are deduplicated, and each keeps its most common genes and DNA. The V and J calls and clone size are TCRdb's, not the authors'. The sample yields approximately 400,000 distinct CDR3 sequences; about 25% were counted once. Clones ranked in the top ten supply 0.89% of the sample.

Here the chain combines TRBV20-1 and TRBJ2-5, with the D gene uncertain. The sequenced sample was blood, either unsorted or a sorted T cell fraction (not recorded which). This sequence originates from a male donor with ankylosing spondylitis. The DNA sequence follows: TGCAGTGCTGATTTGGAGACCCAGTACTTC. It specifies CSADLETQYF.